Presented here are 29 T cell receptor beta chains from one specimen sequenced in a study of T cell repertoires in aging, cancer and after chemotherapy. TRB rearrangements spanning V, D and J were amplified using mixed TRB-A/B primers. TCRdb reprocessed the multiplex PCR reads with MiXCR, giving one entry per CDR3 protein. This sample has around 2,800 distinct CDR3 sequences, with approximately 30% found just once. Amplification of TCR beta used genomic DNA extracted from peripheral blood. The material sequenced was blood. Receptors were obtained from a human donor in good health.

A few counts support this clonotype. This chain joins TRBV20-1 and TRBJ2-3, with 12 bases matching TRBD2. V dropped 4 bases and J dropped 4; count of bases not matched to a gene: 15. The CDR3 is 18 amino acids. Germline CDR1 and CDR2: DFQATT and SNEGSKA (reference sequence). This CDR3 reads CSATHDRASGRVADTQYF. DNA for the CDR3: TGCAGTGCTACCCATGACCGGGCTAGCGGGAGGGTTGCAGATACGCAGTATTTT.

This chain connects TRBV24-1 to TRBJ2-2; 9 nucleotides match TRBD1. With 0 bases clipped from V and 1 base from J, the junction kept 2 bases outside the gene matches. The germline V gene has CDR1 KGHDR and CDR2 SFDVKD. The CDR3 has 17 residues. CDR3 region: CATSDLETGGNTGELFF. CDR3 DNA sequence: TGTGCCACCAGTGATTTGGAGACAGGGGGGAACACCGGGGAGCTGTTTTTT.

By share, this clonotype counts as medium-sized. The chain carries TRBV19 and TRBJ1-4; TRBD1 is a possible D gene (6 bases). The V end was cut by 3 bases, the J end by 8 bases, with 13 bases between. Germline values: CDR1 LNHDA, CDR2 SQIVND (reference sequence). The CDR3 is 14 amino acids. CDR3 residues: CASSITGMGEKLFF. The CDR3 region has the DNA TGTGCCAGTAGTATTACAGGGATGGGGGAAAAACTGTTTTTT. Together with reference TRBV19 and TRBJ1-4, the CDR3 gives the full variable domain: DGGITQSPKYLFRKEGQNVTLSCEQNLNHDAMYWYRQDPGQGLRLIYYSQIVNDFQKGDIAEGYSVSREKKESFPLTVTSAQKNPTAFYLCASSITGMGEKLFFGSGTQLSVL.

This clonotype came up a few times. V is TRBV5-4 and J is TRBJ2-1; D is ambiguous. V was cut by 4 bases and J by 3 bases, with 14 bases left in between. This CDR3 region has 15 residues. CDR1 and CDR2 from the germline V gene are SGHNT and YYREEE (reference sequence). In DNA, the CDR3 is TGTGCCAGCAGCCATTCCCCAGTCCGCTACAATGAGCAGTTCTTC. Translating it yields CASSHSPVRYNEQFF.

V is TRBV20-1 and J is TRBJ2-2; D is undetermined. This CDR3 comprises 14 residues. Germline V gene lookup returns CDR1 DFQATT and CDR2 SNEGSKA (reference sequence). With 3 bases removed from V and 6 bases from J, the gap between germline ends came to 14 bases. The DNA for the CDR3 is TGCAGTGCTAGTCGCGGATGGGTTTCCGGGGAGCTGTTTTTT. This encodes CSASRGWVSGELFF.

This clonotype is judged medium-sized. The chain uses TRBV6-4 and TRBJ2-3, with 7 positions matching TRBD2. With 2 bases clipped from V and 4 bases from J, the junction kept 3 bases outside the gene matches. This CDR3 spans 14 amino acids. Germline CDR1 MRHNA, CDR2 SNTAGT. CDR3 in amino acids: CASSDRGEADTQYF. Written as DNA, the CDR3 is TGTGCCAGCAGTGACCGGGGGGAGGCAGATACGCAGTATTTT.

Remarks on this clonotype: Just one base apart from a much larger clone, this may be a read error. The chain is built from TRBV29-1 and TRBJ2-1, with 10 nucleotides matching TRBD1. CDR3 length: 13 residues. Germline assignment: CDR1 SQVTM and CDR2 ANQGSEA. V lost 4 bases to trimming and J lost 6 bases; unmatched junction nucleotides: 3. The CDR3 is CSVVTGGLNEQFF. The DNA of the CDR3 is TGCAGCGTTGTGACAGGGGGCCTCAATGAGCAGTTCTTC.

The chain joins TRBV12-3 or TRBV12-4 to TRBJ1-5; D is undetermined. V lost 5 bases to trimming and J lost 4 bases, with 12 bases between them. The CDR3 sequence is 14 residues long. CDR3 nucleotides: TGTGCCAGCAGTACAAGGACGGATAATCAGCCCCAGCATTTT. Amino acids: CASSTRTDNQPQHF.

By share of the sample, this clonotype is medium-sized. This chain joins TRBV18 and TRBJ1-6, with 7 positions matching TRBD1. This CDR3 contains 15 residues. Looked up from germline, CDR1 is KGHSH and CDR2 is LQKENI. Germline trimming cut 0 bases from V and 5 bases from J; bases unmatched to any gene: 1. CDR3 in DNA: TGTGCCAGCTCACCACCGGGACAGAATAATTCACCCCTCCACTTT. Its translation: CASSPPGQNNSPLHF. Full variable domain (missing parts from reference TRBV18 and TRBJ1-6): NAGVMQNPRHLVRRRGQEARLRCSPMKGHSHVYWYRQLPEEGLKFMVYLQKENIIDESGMPKERFSAEFPKEGPSILRIQQVVRGDSAAYFCASSPPGQNNSPLHFGNGTRLTVT.

This chain uses TRBV7-9 with TRBJ2-6; D is unresolved. Trimming removed 3 bases at V and 0 bases at J, with 6 bases between. CDR3 length: 15 residues. From germline, CDR1 is SEHNR and CDR2 FQNEAQ (reference sequence). CDR3 region: CASSFRSSGANVLTF. CDR3 nucleotides: TGTGCCAGCAGCTTTAGAAGCTCTGGGGCCAACGTCCTGACTTTC.

This clonotype is judged medium-sized. The chain links TRBV6-1 to TRBJ2-1, with 11 bases aligning to TRBD2. V was clipped by 0 bases and J by 12 bases; unmatched bases: 7. Germline CDR1 MNHNS, CDR2 SASEGT. This CDR3 comprises 15 residues. This CDR3 reads CASSEAVAGGPGQFF. CDR3 DNA sequence: TGTGCCAGCAGTGAAGCGGTAGCGGGAGGGCCGGGGCAGTTCTTC.

This clonotype is medium-sized by share. The chain carries TRBV12-3 or TRBV12-4 and TRBJ2-3; TRBD2 aligns across 11 bases. The CDR3 has 16 amino acids. The trim removed 6 bases at V and 1 base at J, leaving 6 bases unmatched. The CDR3 loop reads CASRLGLAEGTDTQYF. The CDR3 coding sequence is TGTGCCAGCAGACTGGGACTAGCGGAGGGCACAGATACGCAGTATTTT.

This clonotype rates as medium-sized. The chain recombines TRBV7-6 with TRBJ1-6; a possible D gene is TRBD1 (6 bases). Trimming took 1 base from V and 6 from J, leaving 10 bases between them. The CDR3 covers 15 residues. Germline V lookup: CDR1 SGHVS, CDR2 FNYEAQ. CDR3: CASSLDTGSNSPLHF. CDR3 coding DNA: TGTGCCAGCAGCTTAGATACAGGGAGTAATTCACCCCTCCACTTT.

In this sample, this clonotype is large. V gene TRBV29-1 combines with J gene TRBJ2-1; 9 bases line up with TRBD1. V trimming: 3 bases; J trimming: 6 bases; junction bases outside the gene matches: 3. The germline CDR1 and CDR2 sequences are SQVTM and ANQGSEA. CDR3 length: 13 residues. The CDR3 DNA reads as TGCAGCGTTGAGGGACAGGGCCTCAATGAGCAGTTCTTC. Protein: CSVEGQGLNEQFF.

By share, this clonotype ranks as medium-sized (0.01 to 0.1%). As DNA, the CDR3 is TGTGCCAGTAGTATAGCCGGGACAGGGGGTTATGGCTACACCTTC. Protein product: CASSIAGTGGYGYTF. The rearrangement uses TRBV19 and TRBJ1-2; the match to TRBD1 covers 11 bases. Trimming cost V 1 base and J 5 bases; bases outside gene matches: 3. Looked up from germline, CDR1 is LNHDA and CDR2 is SQIVND (reference sequence). This CDR3 is 15 amino acids long.

For this clonotype: This may be a read error, as it is one base from a much larger clone. This chain links TRBV7-9 with TRBJ2-3; tentatively, D is TRBD2 (7 bases). Germline V lookup: CDR1 SEHNR, CDR2 FQNEAQ (reference sequence). The CDR3 spans 14 residues. As DNA, the CDR3 is TGTGCCGGCAGCTTAACAGGGAGGGCAGATACGCAGTATTTT. It is translated as CAGSLTGRADTQYF.

V is TRBV11-3 and J is TRBJ2-1; 9 bases match TRBD2. The length of the CDR3 is 17 residues. CDR1 and CDR2 (germline): SGHNT, YENEEA. The junction had 14 bases not matched to a gene; V was cut back by 3 bases and J by 8 bases. CDR3 nucleotide sequence: TGTGCCAGCAGCTTGAAGGAGACTAGCGGCCGGGGCGATGAGCAGTTCTTC. It encodes CASSLKETSGRGDEQFF.

This chain uses TRBV10-1 with TRBJ2-1; weak D call: TRBD1 (5 bases). CDR3 length: 13 amino acids. Germline V gene lookup returns CDR1 WNHNN and CDR2 SYGVQD (reference sequence). Trimming shortened V by 0 bases and J by 10 bases, and 10 bases separated the two germline ends. The CDR3 protein is CASSESPGYEQFF. Written as DNA, the CDR3 is TGCGCCAGCAGTGAGTCGCCAGGGTACGAGCAGTTCTTC.

The chain recombines TRBV18 with TRBJ1-6; D is undetermined. Germline CDR1 is KGHSH and CDR2 is LQKENI. The CDR3 totals 13 residues. V was trimmed by 2 bases and J by 6 bases, leaving 5 bases between them. CDR3 DNA sequence: TGTGCCAGCTCACCAATGAGTAATTCACCCCTCCACTTT. This encodes CASSPMSNSPLHF.

This clonotype was detected only a few times. A much bigger clone sits one base away, suggesting this may be a read error. V is TRBV29-1 and J is TRBJ2-2; 10 positions agree with TRBD2. Germline CDR1 is SQVTM and CDR2 is ANQGSEA. The V segment lost 7 bases and the J segment 2 bases; nucleotides outside the gene matches: 4. The CDR3 covers 14 residues. The CDR3 reads CSDIAGGNTGELFF. Here the CDR3 DNA reads TGCAGCGACATAGCGGGAGGTAACACCGGGGAGCTGTTTTTT.

The chain recombines TRBV6-4 with TRBJ2-3; 8 positions match TRBD2. This CDR3 comprises 15 residues. V gave up 2 bases and J gave up 4 bases; unmatched junction bases: 5. Germline V gene lookup returns CDR1 MRHNA and CDR2 SNTAGT. The CDR3 reads CASSDGREASDTQYF. CDR3 DNA sequence: TGTGCCAGCAGTGACGGGCGGGAGGCGTCAGATACGCAGTATTTT.

This clonotype is medium-sized within its sample. The chain combines TRBV6-1 with TRBJ1-1, with D hard to call. V was pared by 6 bases and J by 2 bases, with 13 bases between. Germline V CDR1 and CDR2: MNHNS, SASEGT. The CDR3 totals 14 residues. The CDR3 reads CASSHPVANTEAFF. CDR3 sequence (DNA): TGTGCCAGCAGCCATCCCGTCGCCAACACTGAAGCTTTCTTT.

In this sample, this clonotype is medium-sized. V is TRBV12-3 or TRBV12-4 and J is TRBJ2-7; TRBD1 aligns across 9 bases. The V and J ends lost 1 base and 5 bases, in that order; junction bases with no gene match: 3. The CDR3 covers 14 residues. The CDR3 DNA reads as TGTGCCAGCAGTTTAGGGGACAGGGTAGACGAGCAGTACTTC. Translated, it gives CASSLGDRVDEQYF.

In the case of this clonotype: Possible read error: a much larger clone is one base away. The chain employs TRBV27 and TRBJ2-7, with 7 bases aligning to TRBD2. Germline V gene sequence: CDR1 MNHEY, CDR2 SMNVEV (reference sequence). The CDR3 runs to 15 residues. The ends lost 5 bases at V and 3 bases at J; junction bases unmatched: 10. The CDR3 sequence: CASSPLTSWNYEQYF. CDR3 DNA: TGTGCCAGCAGTCCGTTGACTAGCTGGAACTACGAGCAGTACTTC.

Details on this clonotype: This may come from a read error, since a much larger clone is one base off. This chain links TRBV5-4 with TRBJ2-2; 7 bases agree with TRBD2. The V gene's germline CDR1 is SGHNT and CDR2 YYREEE (reference sequence). The CDR3 runs 12 residues. The V segment lost 9 bases and the J segment 7 bases; nucleotides outside the gene matches: 6. As DNA, the CDR3 is TGTGCCATCCCAACGGGGGGCGGGGAGCTGTTTTTT. As protein: CAIPTGGGELFF.

By sample fraction, this clonotype is medium-sized. The chain employs TRBV6-5 and TRBJ2-7; no reliable D call. Trimming removed 0 bases from V and 1 base from J, with 10 bases in between. Germline V CDR1 and CDR2: MNHEY, SVGAGI. There are 15 residues in the CDR3. The CDR3 loop is CASSYSIESSYEQYF. The CDR3 bases are TGTGCCAGCAGTTACTCGATTGAGAGTTCCTACGAGCAGTACTTC.

This clonotype is classed as medium-sized. J is TRBJ1-5 and V is TRBV19, with 9 bases fitting TRBD1. The CDR3 runs 16 residues. V dropped 6 bases and J dropped 4; count of bases not matched to a gene: 10. CDR1 is LNHDA and CDR2 is SQIVND in the germline V gene (reference sequence). CDR3 in DNA: TGTGCCAGTAGCTCATCCTACAGGGGGCAGAATCAGCCCCAGCATTTT. Translation gives CASSSSYRGQNQPQHF.

This clonotype was counted between two and nine times. The gene calls are TRBV12-3 or TRBV12-4 and TRBJ1-3, with D perhaps matching TRBD1 (5 bases). Trimming shortened V by 0 bases and J by 0 bases, and 12 bases separated the two germline ends. This CDR3 is built from 17 residues. CDR3 protein: CASSLAIGDPSGNTIYF. DNA of the CDR3: TGTGCCAGCAGTTTAGCGATCGGGGACCCCTCTGGAAACACCATATATTTT.

Only a few counts were recorded for this clonotype. The chain has TRBV27 and TRBJ1-1; tentatively, D is TRBD1 (6 bases). The CDR3 has 13 amino acids. Trimming removed 6 bases from V and 4 bases from J, with 12 bases in between. Germline values: CDR1 MNHEY, CDR2 SMNVEV (reference sequence). The DNA of the CDR3 is TGTGCCAGCAGCCTACAGGGATTCACTGAAGCTTTCTTT. Amino acids: CASSLQGFTEAFF.